This T cell receptor (beta chain) was found in a study of cytomegalovirus exposure and HLA in healthy donors. Regarding the study as a whole: Overall, approximately 150 TCR beta chains were annotated as cytomegalovirus-associated.

With 60 Vbeta and 13 Jbeta primers, the PCR was carried out. Profiled with immunoSEQ multiplex PCR; TCRdb holds only in-frame clones, not every one. The sample holds roughly 180,000 clones, 76% seen once. A remark on this clone: Its antigen is not known.

The germline V gene has CDR1 SGDLS and CDR2 YYNGEE. V shed 4 bases, J shed 1 base, and the junction held 7 bases outside the gene matches. The CDR3 runs to 16 residues. Sequences were obtained from PBMCs. The V and J genes are TRBV9 and TRBJ1-2; 10 positions agree with TRBD1. The TCR comes from a man between 18 and 35 years old in good health and CMV-seronegative. The CDR3 here is CASSYSRTGGNYGYTF. CDR3 nucleotides: TGTGCCAGCAGCTACTCACGGACAGGGGGTAACTATGGCTACACCTTC.